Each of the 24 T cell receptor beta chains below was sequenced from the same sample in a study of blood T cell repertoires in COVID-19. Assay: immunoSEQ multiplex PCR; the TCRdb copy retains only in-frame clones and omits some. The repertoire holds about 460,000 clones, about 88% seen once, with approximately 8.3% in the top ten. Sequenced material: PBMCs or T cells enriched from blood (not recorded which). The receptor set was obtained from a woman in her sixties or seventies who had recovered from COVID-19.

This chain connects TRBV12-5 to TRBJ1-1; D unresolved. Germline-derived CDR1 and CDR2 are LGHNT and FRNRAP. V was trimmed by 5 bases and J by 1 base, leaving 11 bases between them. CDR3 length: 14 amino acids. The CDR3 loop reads CASGPRVGNTEAFF. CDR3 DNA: TGTGCTAGTGGTCCCCGGGTTGGGAACACTGAAGCTTTCTTT.

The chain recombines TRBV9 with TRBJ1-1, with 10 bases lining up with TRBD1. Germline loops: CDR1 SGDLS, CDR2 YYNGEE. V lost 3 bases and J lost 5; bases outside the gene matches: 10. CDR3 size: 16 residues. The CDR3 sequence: CASSAQPTGGRTEAFF. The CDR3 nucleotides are TGTGCCAGCAGCGCCCAACCGACAGGGGGCAGGACTGAAGCTTTCTTT. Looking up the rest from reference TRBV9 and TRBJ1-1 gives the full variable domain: DSGVTQTPKHLITATGQRVTLRCSPRSGDLSVYWYQQSLDQGLQFLIQYYNGEERAKGNILERFSAQQFPDLHSELNLSSLELGDSALYFCASSAQPTGGRTEAFFGQGTRLTVV.

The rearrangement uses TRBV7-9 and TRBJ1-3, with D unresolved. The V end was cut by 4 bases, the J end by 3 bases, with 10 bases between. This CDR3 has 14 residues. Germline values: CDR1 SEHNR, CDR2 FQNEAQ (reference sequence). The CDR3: CASSSLRNGNTIYF. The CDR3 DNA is TGTGCCAGCAGCTCCTTGAGAAATGGAAACACCATATATTTT.

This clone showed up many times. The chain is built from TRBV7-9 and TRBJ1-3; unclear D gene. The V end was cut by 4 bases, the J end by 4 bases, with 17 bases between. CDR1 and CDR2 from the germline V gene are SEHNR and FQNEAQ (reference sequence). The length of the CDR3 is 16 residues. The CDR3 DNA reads TGTGCCAGCAGCTATCGAAGCGGGGAATTCGGAAACACCATATATTTT. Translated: CASSYRSGEFGNTIYF.

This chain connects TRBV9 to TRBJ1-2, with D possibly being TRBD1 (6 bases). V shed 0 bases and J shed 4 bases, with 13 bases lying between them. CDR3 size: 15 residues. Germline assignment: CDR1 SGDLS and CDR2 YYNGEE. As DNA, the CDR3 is TGTGCCAGCAGCGTAGAAGGCAGGGGCTTCTATGGCTACACCTTC. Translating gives CASSVEGRGFYGYTF.

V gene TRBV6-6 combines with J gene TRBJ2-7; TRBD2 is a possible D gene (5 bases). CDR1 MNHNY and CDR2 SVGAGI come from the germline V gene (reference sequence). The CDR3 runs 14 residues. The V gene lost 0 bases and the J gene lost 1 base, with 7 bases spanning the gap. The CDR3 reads CASSYSGESYEQYF. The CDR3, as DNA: TGTGCCAGCAGTTACTCCGGGGAGTCCTACGAGCAGTACTTC.

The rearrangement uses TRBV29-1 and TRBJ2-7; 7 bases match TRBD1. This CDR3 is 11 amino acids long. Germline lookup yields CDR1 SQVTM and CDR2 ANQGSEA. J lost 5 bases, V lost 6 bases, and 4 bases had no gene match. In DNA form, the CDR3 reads TGCAGCGTCGCCACAGGGGACGAGCAGTACTTC. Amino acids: CSVATGDEQYF.

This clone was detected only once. In DNA, the CDR3 is TGTGCCAGCAGCCGCAGTACTGAAGCTTTCTTT. It is translated as CASSRSTEAFF. This rearrangement joins TRBV11-2 to TRBJ1-1; D unclear. The CDR3 contains 11 residues. V gave up 5 bases and J gave up 5 bases, with 6 bases separating them. The germline V gene encodes CDR1 SGHAT and CDR2 FQNNGV. Drawing the rest from reference TRBV11-2 and TRBJ1-1, the complete variable domain is EAGVAQSPRYKIIEKRQSVAFWCNPISGHATLYWYQQILGQGPKLLIQFQNNGVVDDSQLPKDRFSAERLKGVDSTLKIQPAKLEDSAVYLCASSRSTEAFFGQGTRLTVV.

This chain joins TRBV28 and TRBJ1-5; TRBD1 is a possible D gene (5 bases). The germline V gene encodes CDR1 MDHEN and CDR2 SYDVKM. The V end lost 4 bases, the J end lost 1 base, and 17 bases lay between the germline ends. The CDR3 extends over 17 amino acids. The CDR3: CASSSSGGVGSNQPQHF. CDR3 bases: TGTGCCAGCAGTTCATCTGGGGGGGTTGGAAGCAATCAGCCCCAGCATTTT. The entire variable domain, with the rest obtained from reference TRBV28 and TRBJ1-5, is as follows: DVKVTQSSRYLVKRTGEKVFLECVQDMDHENMFWYRQDPGLGLRLIYFSYDVKMKEKGDIPEGYSVSREKKERFSLILESASTNQTSMYLCASSSSGGVGSNQPQHFGDGTRLSIL.

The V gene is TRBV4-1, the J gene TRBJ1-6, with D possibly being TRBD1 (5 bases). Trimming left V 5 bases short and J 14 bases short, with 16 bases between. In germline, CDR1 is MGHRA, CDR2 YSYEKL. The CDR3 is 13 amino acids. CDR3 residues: CASSKVVGEALHF. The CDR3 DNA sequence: TGCGCCAGCAGCAAAGTTGTGGGGGAGGCCCTCCACTTT.

The DNA of the CDR3 is TGTGCCAGTAGTATGGACAGGGGAACTGAAGCTTTCTTT. It specifies CASSMDRGTEAFF. J is TRBJ1-1 and V is TRBV19; 9 bases are shared with TRBD1. Trimming cost V 3 bases and J 5 bases; bases outside gene matches: 1. The CDR3 runs to 13 residues. CDR1 is LNHDA, CDR2 SQIVND, per germline (reference sequence). Supplemented by reference TRBV19 and TRBJ1-1, the full variable domain reads DGGITQSPKYLFRKEGQNVTLSCEQNLNHDAMYWYRQDPGQGLRLIYYSQIVNDFQKGDIAEGYSVSREKKESFPLTVTSAQKNPTAFYLCASSMDRGTEAFFGQGTRLTVV.

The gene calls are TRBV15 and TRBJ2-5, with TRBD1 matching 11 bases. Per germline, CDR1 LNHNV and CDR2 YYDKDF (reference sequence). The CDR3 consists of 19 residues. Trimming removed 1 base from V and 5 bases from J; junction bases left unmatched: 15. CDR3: CATSRGIMDRGPMRETQYF. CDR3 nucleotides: TGTGCCACCAGCAGAGGGATCATGGACAGGGGGCCAATGAGGGAGACCCAGTACTTC.

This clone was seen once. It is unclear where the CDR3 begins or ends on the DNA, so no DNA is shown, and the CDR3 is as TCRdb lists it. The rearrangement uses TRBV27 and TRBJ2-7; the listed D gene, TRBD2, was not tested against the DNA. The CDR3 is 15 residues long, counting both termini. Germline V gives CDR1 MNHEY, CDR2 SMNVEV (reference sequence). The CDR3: CASSSSGVRPYEQYF.

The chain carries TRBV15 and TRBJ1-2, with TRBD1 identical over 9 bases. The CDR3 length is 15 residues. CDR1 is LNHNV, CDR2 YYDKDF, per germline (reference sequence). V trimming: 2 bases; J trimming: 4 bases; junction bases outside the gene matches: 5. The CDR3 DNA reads TGTGCCACCAGCAGAAACAGGGGGCTAGGCTATGGCTACACCTTC. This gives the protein CATSRNRGLGYGYTF.

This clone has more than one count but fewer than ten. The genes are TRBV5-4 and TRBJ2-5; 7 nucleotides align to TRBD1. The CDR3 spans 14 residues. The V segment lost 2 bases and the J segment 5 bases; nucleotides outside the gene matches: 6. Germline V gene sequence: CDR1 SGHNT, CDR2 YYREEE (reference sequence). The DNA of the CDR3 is TGTGCCAGCAGCTTCTGGACAGGTTTGGAGACCCAGTACTTC. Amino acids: CASSFWTGLETQYF. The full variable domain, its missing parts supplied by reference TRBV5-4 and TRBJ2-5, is ETGVTQSPTHLIKTRGQQVTLRCSSQSGHNTVSWYQQALGQGPQFIFQYYREEENGRGNFPPRFSGLQFPNYSSELNVNALELDDSALYLCASSFWTGLETQYFGPGTRLLVL.

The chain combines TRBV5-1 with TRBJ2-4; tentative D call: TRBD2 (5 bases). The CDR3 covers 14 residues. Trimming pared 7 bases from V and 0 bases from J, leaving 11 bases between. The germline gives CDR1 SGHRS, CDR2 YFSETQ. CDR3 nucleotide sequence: TGCGCCAGCCGGGAAGCCATAGCCAAAAACATTCAGTACTTC. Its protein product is CASREAIAKNIQYF.

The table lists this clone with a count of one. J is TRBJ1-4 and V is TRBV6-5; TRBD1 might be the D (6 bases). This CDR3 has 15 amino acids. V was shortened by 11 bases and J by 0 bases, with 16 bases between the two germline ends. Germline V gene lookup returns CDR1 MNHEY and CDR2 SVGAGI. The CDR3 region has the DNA TGTGCCGCGACCGGGACATTTGCAACTAATGAAAAACTGTTTTTT. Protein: CAATGTFATNEKLFF.

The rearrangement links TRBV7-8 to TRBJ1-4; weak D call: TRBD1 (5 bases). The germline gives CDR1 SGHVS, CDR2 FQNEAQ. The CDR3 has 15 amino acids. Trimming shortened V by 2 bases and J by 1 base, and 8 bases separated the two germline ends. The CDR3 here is CASSLQRGTNEKLFF. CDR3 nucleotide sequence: TGTGCCAGCAGCTTACAAAGGGGAACTAATGAAAAACTGTTTTTT.

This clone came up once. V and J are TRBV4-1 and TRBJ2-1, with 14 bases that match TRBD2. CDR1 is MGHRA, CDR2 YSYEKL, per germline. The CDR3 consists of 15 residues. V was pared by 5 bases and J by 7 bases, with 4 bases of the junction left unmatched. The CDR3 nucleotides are TGCGCCAGCAGCTCAGGGACTAGCGGGGGAAATGAGCAGTTCTTC. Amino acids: CASSSGTSGGNEQFF.

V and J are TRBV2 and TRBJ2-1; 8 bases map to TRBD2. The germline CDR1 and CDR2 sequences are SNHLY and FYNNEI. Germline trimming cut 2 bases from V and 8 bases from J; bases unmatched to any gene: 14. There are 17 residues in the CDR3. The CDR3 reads CASSEIRTSMVQYEQFF. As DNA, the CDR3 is TGTGCCAGCAGTGAAATAAGGACTAGCATGGTACAATATGAGCAGTTCTTC.

This CDR3 is CASSQEIAGAYEQYF. As DNA, the CDR3 is TGCGCCAGCAGCCAAGAGATAGCGGGGGCCTACGAGCAGTACTTC. The chain is built from TRBV4-1 and TRBJ2-7, with 9 positions matching TRBD2. The CDR3 length is 15 residues. Germline CDR1 is MGHRA and CDR2 is YSYEKL. The J segment lost 2 bases and the V segment lost 0 bases, leaving 2 bases of the junction unmatched.

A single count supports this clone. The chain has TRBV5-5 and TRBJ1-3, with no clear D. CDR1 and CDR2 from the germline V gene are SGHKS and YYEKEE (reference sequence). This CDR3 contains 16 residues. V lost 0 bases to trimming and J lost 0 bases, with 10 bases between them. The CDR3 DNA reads TGTGCCAGCAGCTTGGAGGCCGGGAACTCTGGAAACACCATATATTTT. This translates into CASSLEAGNSGNTIYF.

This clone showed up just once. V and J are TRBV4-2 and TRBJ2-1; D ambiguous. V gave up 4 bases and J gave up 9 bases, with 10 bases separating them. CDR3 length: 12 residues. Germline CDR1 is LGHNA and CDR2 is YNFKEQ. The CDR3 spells CASSLGASEQFF. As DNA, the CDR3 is TGTGCCAGCAGCCTTGGAGCCAGTGAGCAGTTCTTC.

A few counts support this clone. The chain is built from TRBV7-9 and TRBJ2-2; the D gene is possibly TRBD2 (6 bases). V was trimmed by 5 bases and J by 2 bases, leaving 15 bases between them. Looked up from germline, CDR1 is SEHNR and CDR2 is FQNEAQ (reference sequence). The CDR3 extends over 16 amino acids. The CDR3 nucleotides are TGTGCCAGCAGCCCACTCGGGGGACCCAACACCGGGGAGCTGTTTTTT. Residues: CASSPLGGPNTGELFF.